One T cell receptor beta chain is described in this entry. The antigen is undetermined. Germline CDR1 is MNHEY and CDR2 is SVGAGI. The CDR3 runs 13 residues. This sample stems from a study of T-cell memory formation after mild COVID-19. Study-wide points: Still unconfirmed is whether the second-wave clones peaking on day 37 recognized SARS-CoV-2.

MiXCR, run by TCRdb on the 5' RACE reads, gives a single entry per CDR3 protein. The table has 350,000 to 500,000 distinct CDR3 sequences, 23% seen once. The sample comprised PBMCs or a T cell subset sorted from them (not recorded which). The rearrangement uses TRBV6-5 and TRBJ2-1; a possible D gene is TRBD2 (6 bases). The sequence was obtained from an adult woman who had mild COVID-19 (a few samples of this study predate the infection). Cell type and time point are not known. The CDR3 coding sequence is TGTGTCATGGGGCTAGCGTCCTACAATGAGCAGTTCTTC. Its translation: CVMGLASYNEQFF.